Below are 25 T cell receptor beta chains sequenced from a single sample in a study of CD8+CD57+ T cells in acquired aplastic anemia. Patients chosen for sequencing had CD8+CD57+ cells that had expanded, as shown by flow cytometry. For CDR3 and TCR beta VDJ profiling, genomic DNA was the template used. TCRdb independently ran MiXCR on the reads; one entry per CDR3 protein. The sample consists of roughly 280,000 distinct CDR3 sequences, around three fifths of them appearing once. Sequencing was done on a sample of sorted CD4+, CD8+, or CD8+CD57+ T cells (not recorded which) from PBMCs. These receptors originate from a human donor with aplastic anemia.

The chain carries TRBV19 and TRBJ2-7; possibly TRBD2 for D (7 bases). This CDR3 has 14 residues. Germline lookup yields CDR1 LNHDA and CDR2 SQIVND (reference sequence). V gave up 3 bases and J gave up 2 bases, with 11 bases separating them. The CDR3, as DNA: TGTGCCAGTAGTATGGGGGGGGGCGCCTACGAGCAGTACTTC. Translating gives CASSMGGGAYEQYF.

The chain uses TRBV15 and TRBJ2-3; possibly TRBD2 for D (6 bases). CDR3 length: 17 amino acids. Germline CDR1 and CDR2: LNHNV and YYDKDF (reference sequence). Trimming shortened V by 0 bases and J by 0 bases, and 13 bases separated the two germline ends. The DNA for the CDR3 is TGTGCCACCAGCAGAGATTGGAGACTAGTGAGCACAGATACGCAGTATTTT. Protein: CATSRDWRLVSTDTQYF.

This chain links TRBV19 with TRBJ2-3; D may be TRBD1 (6 bases). This CDR3 is built from 13 residues. V lost 6 bases and J lost 4, with 11 bases in between. CDR1 is LNHDA, CDR2 SQIVND, per germline (reference sequence). CDR3 sequence reads: CASSDRRADTQYF. CDR3 sequence (DNA): TGTGCCAGTAGCGACAGGCGGGCAGATACGCAGTATTTT. The full variable domain, in which reference TRBV19 and TRBJ2-3 provide the parts outside the CDR3, is DGGITQSPKYLFRKEGQNVTLSCEQNLNHDAMYWYRQDPGQGLRLIYYSQIVNDFQKGDIAEGYSVSREKKESFPLTVTSAQKNPTAFYLCASSDRRADTQYFGPGTRLTVL.

This chain uses TRBV10-2 with TRBJ2-5; 10 bases fit TRBD1. Germline trimming cut 6 bases from V and 2 bases from J; bases unmatched to any gene: 9. Per germline, CDR1 WSHSY and CDR2 SAAADI. The CDR3 loop spans 16 amino acids. The CDR3 sequence: CASRRPGTGEQETQYF. CDR3 DNA: TGCGCCAGCAGGCGACCTGGGACAGGGGAACAAGAGACCCAGTACTTC.

This clonotype is a singleton in its sample. The V call is TRBV25-1, the J call TRBJ1-5; D ambiguous. V lost 6 bases, J lost 4 bases, and 10 bases lay in between. The CDR3 extends over 13 amino acids. In germline, CDR1 is MGHDK, CDR2 SYGVNS. The CDR3 sequence is CASREDPNQPQHF. The CDR3 bases are TGTGCCAGCAGGGAGGACCCGAATCAGCCCCAGCATTTT.

This chain links TRBV20-1 with TRBJ2-1; no firm D call. The CDR3 consists of 11 residues. CDR1 is DFQATT, CDR2 SNEGSKA, per germline (reference sequence). Trimming pared 0 bases from V and 7 bases from J, leaving 4 bases between. CDR3 nucleotides: TGCAGTGCTAGAGATGCGAATGAGCAGTTCTTC. This translates into CSARDANEQFF.

Concerning this clonotype: The conserved final phenylalanine or tryptophan is absent from the CDR3, which likely points to a read error. The DNA is left out, because the CDR3 cannot be placed on it with certainty; the CDR3 is given as TCRdb lists it. This sequence joins TRBV7-8 and TRBJ2-7; TRBD1 was called by the table and not checked on the DNA. The CDR3 adds up to 10 amino acids, both ends counted. CDR1 and CDR2 from the germline V gene are SGHVS and FQNEAQ. CDR3: CASSLRGLTS.

This CDR3 reads CAIWGSWAPHHEQYF. In DNA, the CDR3 is TGTGCCATCTGGGGGTCTTGGGCGCCCCATCACGAGCAGTACTTC. The chain joins TRBV10-3 to TRBJ2-7; D may correspond to TRBD1 or TRBD2 (5 bases each). The V end lost 8 bases, the J end lost 5 bases, and 22 bases lay between the germline ends. The CDR3 loop spans 15 amino acids. Germline V gene data show CDR1 as ENHRY and CDR2 as SYGVKD.

The V gene is TRBV19, the J gene TRBJ1-1, with D possibly matching TRBD1 (6 bases). The germline V gene encodes CDR1 LNHDA and CDR2 SQIVND (reference sequence). This CDR3 contains 13 residues. The V end was cut by 3 bases, the J end by 3 bases, with 8 bases between. The CDR3 coding sequence is TGTGCCAGTAGTATTTACAGGGACACTGAAGCTTTCTTT. This encodes CASSIYRDTEAFF.

Remarks on this clonotype: Mismatch with germline at one junction end may stem from a read error. This sequence joins TRBV5-1 and TRBJ2-7, with 7 nucleotides matching TRBD2. The CDR3 loop spans 14 amino acids. The V gene's germline CDR1 is SGHRS and CDR2 YFSETQ. The CDR3 is CASSLARGVGERYF. The DNA for the CDR3 is TGCGCCAGCAGCTTGGCACGGGGGGTAGGCGAGCGGTACTTC.

This rearrangement joins TRBV7-9 to TRBJ1-6; D possibly corresponds to TRBD1 (5 bases). Germline loops: CDR1 SEHNR, CDR2 FQNEAQ (reference sequence). The CDR3 contains 13 residues. V was pared by 4 bases and J by 9 bases, with 10 bases between. CDR3 nucleotides: TGTGCCAGCAGCTCTAGCGGGGGTTCACCCCTCCACTTT. Amino acid sequence: CASSSSGGSPLHF.

The chain employs TRBV7-9 and TRBJ1-2; TRBD1 matches 9 bases. CDR3 size: 18 residues. With V trimmed by 5 bases and J by 4 bases, 17 bases remained unmatched. Germline values: CDR1 SEHNR, CDR2 FQNEAQ (reference sequence). The CDR3 sequence: CASSLPRTGAAGGYGYTF. The CDR3 DNA sequence: TGTGCCAGCAGCCTACCCAGGACAGGGGCGGCGGGTGGCTATGGCTACACCTTC.

This chain uses TRBV11-2 with TRBJ2-3; D is ambiguous. CDR1 is SGHAT, CDR2 FQNNGV, per germline. Trimming removed 5 bases from V and 9 bases from J, with 12 bases in between. This CDR3 spans 12 amino acids. The CDR3 DNA reads as TGTGCCAGCAGCGTTTCTCAGAGGACGCAGTATTTT. It specifies CASSVSQRTQYF.

This clonotype has a count of ten or more. The rearrangement links TRBV7-8 to TRBJ2-5; perhaps TRBD2 as D (6 bases). CDR1 is SGHVS, CDR2 FQNEAQ, per germline. The ends were cut back, 4 bases at V and 2 bases at J, with 11 bases in the middle. The CDR3 totals 14 residues. The CDR3 region is CASSYRTMQETQYF. For the CDR3, the DNA is TGTGCCAGCAGCTACCGGACTATGCAAGAGACCCAGTACTTC.

J is TRBJ1-5 and V is TRBV6-5; 12 bases fit TRBD1. Germline V gene data show CDR1 as MNHEY and CDR2 as SVGAGI. CDR3 length equals 15 residues. V was clipped by 6 bases and J by 14 bases; unmatched bases: 14. The CDR3 reads CASSGLSGTGGVEHF. As DNA, the CDR3 is TGTGCCAGCAGCGGGCTTTCCGGGACAGGGGGCGTCGAGCATTTT.

The J gene is TRBJ2-3, the V gene TRBV7-3, with D maybe TRBD2 (6 bases). V lost 2 bases, J lost 11 bases, and 20 bases lay in between. Germline-derived CDR1 and CDR2 are SGHTA and FQGTGA. The CDR3 is 15 residues long. The CDR3 bases are TGTGCCAGCAGCTTAGATAGGGACTCCCTAAATGAGCAGTATTTT. Translated: CASSLDRDSLNEQYF.

There are many counts of this clonotype. This chain connects TRBV20-1 to TRBJ1-6; no definite D call. Germline V gives CDR1 DFQATT, CDR2 SNEGSKA (reference sequence). This CDR3 spans 14 amino acids. V was cut by 0 bases and J by 2 bases, with 5 bases left in between. The CDR3 DNA reads as TGCAGTGCTAGAGACCCAACCTATAATTCACCCCTCCACTTT. Amino acid sequence: CSARDPTYNSPLHF.

In regard to this clonotype: Its ends do not fully match the called genes, so a read error is possible. V gene TRBV7-7 combines with J gene TRBJ2-3, with D possibly being TRBD2 (6 bases). The CDR3 has 14 amino acids. Germline assignment: CDR1 SSHAT and CDR2 FNYEAQ (reference sequence). CDR3 protein: CASSLAENTDTQYF. In DNA form, the CDR3 reads TGTGCTAGCAGCTTAGCGGAGAACACAGATACGCAGTATTTT.

The CDR3 protein is CSASRLAGGGETQYF. The CDR3 bases are TGCAGTGCTAGTCGACTAGCGGGAGGGGGAGAGACCCAGTACTTC. The chain links TRBV20-1 to TRBJ2-5, with TRBD2 matching 14 bases. Germline trimming cut 3 bases from V and 4 bases from J; bases unmatched to any gene: 4. CDR1 is DFQATT, CDR2 SNEGSKA, per germline (reference sequence). The CDR3 has 15 residues.

V gene TRBV24-1 combines with J gene TRBJ2-5, with 8 bases that match TRBD1. Germline V gene sequence: CDR1 KGHDR, CDR2 SFDVKD. The CDR3 extends over 15 amino acids. With 2 bases clipped from V and 2 bases from J, the junction kept 3 bases outside the gene matches. The chain's CDR3 is CATSDSGTGQETQYF. DNA of the CDR3: TGTGCCACCAGTGATTCCGGGACAGGACAAGAGACCCAGTACTTC.

The chain recombines TRBV10-2 with TRBJ2-3; 15 nucleotides align to TRBD2. This CDR3 is built from 18 residues. CDR1 and CDR2 from the germline V gene are WSHSY and SAAADI. V lost 4 bases and J lost 4; bases outside the gene matches: 9. Here the CDR3 reads CASSGVGLAGGRSDTQYF. The CDR3 DNA reads as TGCGCCAGCAGTGGGGTTGGACTAGCGGGAGGGCGTTCAGATACGCAGTATTTT.

This chain connects TRBV7-9 to TRBJ1-5, with TRBD1 matching 12 bases. The CDR3 is 16 amino acids. CDR1 is SEHNR, CDR2 FQNEAQ, per germline (reference sequence). Trimming took 5 bases from V and 14 from J; bases not matched to a gene: 16. This CDR3 is CASSAGQGTGGSYEHF. The CDR3, as DNA: TGTGCCAGCAGCGCGGGACAGGGGACAGGGGGCTCCTACGAGCATTTT.

The CDR3 is CASSLAGTVTYEQYF. In DNA form, the CDR3 reads TGTGCCAGCAGCTTAGCCGGGACAGTTACCTACGAGCAGTACTTC. This chain uses TRBV4-2 with TRBJ2-7, with TRBD1 matching 7 bases. The CDR3 runs 15 residues. Germline loops: CDR1 LGHNA, CDR2 YNFKEQ. The junction had 9 bases not matched to a gene; V was cut back by 5 bases and J by 2 bases.

On this clonotype itself: Since the CDR3 does not end with the conserved phenylalanine or tryptophan, this likely comes from a read error. The genes are TRBV7-9 and TRBJ2-7; 10 bases match TRBD2. V lost 9 bases, J lost 3 bases, and 8 bases stayed unmatched. This CDR3 is 14 amino acids long. Germline assignment: CDR1 SEHNR and CDR2 FQNEAQ (reference sequence). The CDR3 DNA reads as TGTGCCAGTTCCCTAGCGGGAGCCCACTACGAGCAGTACCTC. It is translated as CASSLAGAHYEQYL.

This clonotype has ten or more counts. The chain carries TRBV5-1 and TRBJ2-1, with TRBD1 identical over 9 bases. The CDR3 length is 15 residues. Trimming removed 0 bases from V and 7 bases from J; junction bases left unmatched: 5. Germline loops: CDR1 SGHRS, CDR2 YFSETQ. CDR3 bases: TGCGCCAGCAGCTTGGACGGACAGGGGCCGAATGAGCAGTTCTTC. It is translated as CASSLDGQGPNEQFF.